The entry that follows covers one TCR beta chain sequence. CDR1 LNHNV and CDR2 YYDKDF come from the germline V gene (reference sequence). Trimming removed 8 bases at V and 3 bases at J, with 18 bases between. The CDR3 length is 15 residues. TCRdb itself ran the RT-PCR reads through MiXCR, one entry per CDR3 protein. Here the sample spans approximately 200,000 distinct CDR3 sequences, less than 50% being singletons. The sample comes from a study of patients and donors after allogeneic stem cell transplantation. The rearrangement joins TRBV15 to TRBJ2-3; no definite D call. The sample consisted of blood, either unsorted or a sorted T cell fraction (not recorded which). The sequence was obtained from a human donor who was either an allogeneic HSCT recipient or a stem cell or donor lymphocyte infusion donor (not recorded which). It is not recorded whose cells these are; they may come from a transplant donor. CDR3 DNA sequence: TGTGCCACCTCCTTTGTTGCCACTGTTACAGATACGCAGTATTTT. Translating gives CATSFVATVTDTQYF.